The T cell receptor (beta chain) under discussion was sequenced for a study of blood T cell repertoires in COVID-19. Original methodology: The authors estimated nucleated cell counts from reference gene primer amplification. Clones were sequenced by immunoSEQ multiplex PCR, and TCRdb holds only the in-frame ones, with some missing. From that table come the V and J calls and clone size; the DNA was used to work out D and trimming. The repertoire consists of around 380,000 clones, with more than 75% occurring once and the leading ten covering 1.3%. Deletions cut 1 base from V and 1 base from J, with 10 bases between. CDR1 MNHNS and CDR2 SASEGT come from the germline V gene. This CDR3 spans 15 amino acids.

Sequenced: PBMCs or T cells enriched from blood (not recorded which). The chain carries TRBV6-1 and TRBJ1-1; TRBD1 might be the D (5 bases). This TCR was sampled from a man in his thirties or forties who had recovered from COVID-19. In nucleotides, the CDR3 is TGTGCCAGCAGTGAAGGGGGCAGAAGGAACACTGAAGCTTTCTTT. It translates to CASSEGGRRNTEAFF.